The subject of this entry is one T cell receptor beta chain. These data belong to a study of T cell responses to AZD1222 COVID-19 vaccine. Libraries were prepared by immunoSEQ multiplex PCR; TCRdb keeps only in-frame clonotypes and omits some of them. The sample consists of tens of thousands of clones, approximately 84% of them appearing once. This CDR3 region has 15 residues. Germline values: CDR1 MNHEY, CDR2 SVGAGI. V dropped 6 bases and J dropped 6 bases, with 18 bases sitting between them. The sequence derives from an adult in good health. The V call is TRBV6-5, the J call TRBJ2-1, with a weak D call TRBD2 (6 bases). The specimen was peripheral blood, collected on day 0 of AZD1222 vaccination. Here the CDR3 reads CASRRTGTGLNEQFF. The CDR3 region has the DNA TGTGCCAGCAGGCGGACCGGGACGGGACTCAATGAGCAGTTCTTC.